This T cell receptor (beta chain) originates from a study of T cell responses to AZD1222 COVID-19 vaccine. Profiled with immunoSEQ multiplex PCR; TCRdb holds only in-frame clones, not every one. The sample lists approximately 100,000 clones; nearly 90% were seen once. In the case of this clone: Its matching antigen is unknown.

V dropped 2 bases and J dropped 2 bases, with 8 bases sitting between them. The CDR3 totals 14 residues. The germline gives CDR1 MNHEY, CDR2 SVGAGI. Overall study results and limits: None of the repertoires were sampled until the peak T cell response had passed.

The study pooled second doses at about 4 or about 12 weeks. This specimen consisted of peripheral blood, obtained 28 days after the second AZD1222 dose. This rearrangement joins TRBV6-5 to TRBJ2-3, with D possibly TRBD2 on 5 matching bases. This receptor was obtained from an adult who received the AZD1222 COVID-19 vaccine. CDR3 sequence (DNA): TGTGCCAGCAGTTACGTCGGGGTCACAGATACGCAGTATTTT. This encodes CASSYVGVTDTQYF.